The entry below describes one T cell receptor beta chain. V dropped 7 bases and J dropped 8 bases, with 12 bases sitting between them. Per the germline V gene, CDR1 is SQVTM and CDR2 is ANQGSEA. The CDR3 has 11 amino acids. Authors' analysis steps: Reference gene primers were amplified, and this amplification served to estimate nucleated cell counts. Produced via immunoSEQ multiplex PCR; TCRdb's table is partial and in-frame only. The V and J calls and clone size are taken from that table; D and trimming were inferred from the DNA. The sample yields over 150,000 clones, around four fifths seen once. This entry comes from a study of blood T cell repertoires in COVID-19. Study-wide background: Both acute and convalescent COVID-19 samples were obtained from the United States, Italy and Spain.

The sequenced sample was peripheral blood. The chain recombines TRBV29-1 with TRBJ2-1; TRBD2 is a possible D gene (5 bases). The receptor comes from a human donor with acute or convalescent COVID-19. The donor label of this sample is uncertain. CDR3 DNA sequence: TGCAGCGAACGACTGGGAGATGAGCAGTTCTTC. Amino acid sequence: CSERLGDEQFF.